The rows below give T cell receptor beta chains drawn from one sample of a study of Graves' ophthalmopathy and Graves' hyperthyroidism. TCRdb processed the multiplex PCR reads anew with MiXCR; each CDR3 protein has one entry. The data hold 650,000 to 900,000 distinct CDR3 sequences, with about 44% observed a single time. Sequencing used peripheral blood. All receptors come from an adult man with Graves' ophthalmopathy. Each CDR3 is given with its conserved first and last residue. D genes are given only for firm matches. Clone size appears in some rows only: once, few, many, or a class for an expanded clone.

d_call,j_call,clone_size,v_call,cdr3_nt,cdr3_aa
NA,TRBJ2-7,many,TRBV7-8,TGTGCCAGCAGCCACGGGGTATCCTACGAGCAGTACTTC,CASSHGVSYEQYF
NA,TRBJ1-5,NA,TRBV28,TGTGCCAGCAGTTTAGTACAGCCGAATCAGCCCCAGCATTTT,CASSLVQPNQPQHF
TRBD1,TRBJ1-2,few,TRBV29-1,TGCAGCGTTGAAGACCCGGGACAGAACTATGGCTACACCTTC,CSVEDPGQNYGYTF
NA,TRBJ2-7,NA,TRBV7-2,TGTGCCAGCAGTTATGCACTATCCCGCGAGCAGTACTTC,CASSYALSREQYF
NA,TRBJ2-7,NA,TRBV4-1,TGCGCCAGCAGCAACCGCTTTGGGGCTTCCTACGAGCAGTACTTC,CASSNRFGASYEQYF
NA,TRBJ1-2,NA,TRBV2,TGTGCCAGCACAACCGCTGGGGGCTACTATGGCTACACCTTC,CASTTAGGYYGYTF
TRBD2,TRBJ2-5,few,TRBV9,TGTGCCAGCAGCGTAGCTGGGACGGGGGGAAGCCAAGAGACCCAGTACTTC,CASSVAGTGGSQETQYF
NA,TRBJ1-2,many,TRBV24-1,TGTGCCACCAGTGATGCGGGGGACTATGGCTACACCTTC,CATSDAGDYGYTF
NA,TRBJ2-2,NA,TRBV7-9,TGTGCCAGCAGTTCCATCTCCGGGGAGCTGTTTTTT,CASSSISGELFF
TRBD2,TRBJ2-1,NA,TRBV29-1,TGCAGCGTTGAGCTAGCGGGCTACAATGAGCAGTTCTTC,CSVELAGYNEQFF
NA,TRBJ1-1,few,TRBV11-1,TGTGCCAGCAGCCCCACACTGATAAACACTGAAGCTTTCTTT,CASSPTLINTEAFF
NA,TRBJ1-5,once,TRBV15,TGTGCCACCAGCAGTGCTCCAGGGAATAGCAATCAGCCCCAGCATTTT,CATSSAPGNSNQPQHF
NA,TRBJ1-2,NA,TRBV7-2,TGTGCCAGCAGTTCGACGGCTTATGGCTACACCTTC,CASSSTAYGYTF
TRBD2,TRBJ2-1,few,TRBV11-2,TGTGCCAGCAGCTTATGGGTAGCGGGGGGGCAGCAGTTCTTC,CASSLWVAGGQQFF
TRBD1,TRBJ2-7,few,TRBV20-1,TGCAGTGCTGGATCCGGGACAGGGGGTTACGAGCAGTACTTC,CSAGSGTGGYEQYF
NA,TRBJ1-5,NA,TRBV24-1,TGTGCCACCCGCCTTGGAGGGACCCCTAATCAGCCCCAGCATTTT,CATRLGGTPNQPQHF
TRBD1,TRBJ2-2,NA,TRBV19,TGTGCCAGTAGTCTCCGGAGGGGACAGGGGGCGTTCACCGGGGAGCTGTTTTTT,CASSLRRGQGAFTGELFF
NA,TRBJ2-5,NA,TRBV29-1,TGCAGTGCTAGAGATGAGAGGGGGGGCTCGGGAGAGACCCAGTACTTC,CSARDERGGSGETQYF
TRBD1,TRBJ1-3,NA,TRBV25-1,TGTGCCAGCAGTGGCTCGACAGGGTTGGCTGGAAACACCATATATTTT,CASSGSTGLAGNTIYF
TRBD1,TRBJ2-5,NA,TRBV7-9,TGTGCCAGCAGCTCCAGGACAGGGGCCCAAGAGACCCAGTACTTC,CASSSRTGAQETQYF
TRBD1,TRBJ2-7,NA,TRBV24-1,TGTGCCAGCAGACCGGGACAGGGAAAAATCTACGAGCAGTACTTC,CASRPGQGKIYEQYF
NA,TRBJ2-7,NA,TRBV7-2,TGTGCCAGCAGCTTAGGTCGGTATGCAGGGACTCACTCCTACGAGCAGTACTTC,CASSLGRYAGTHSYEQYF
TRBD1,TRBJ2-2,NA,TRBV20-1,TGCAGTGCTAGACAGGGGGCTCTTACCACCGGGGAGCTGTTTTTT,CSARQGALTTGELFF
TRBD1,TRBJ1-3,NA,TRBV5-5,TGTGCCAGCAGCTTCACAGGGGGCCTTGGAAACACCATATATTTT,CASSFTGGLGNTIYF
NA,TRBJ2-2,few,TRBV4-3,TGCGCCAGCAGCTCACGGGGACACAAGAACACCGGGGAGCTGTTTTTT,CASSSRGHKNTGELFF
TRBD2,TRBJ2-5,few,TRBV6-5,TGTGCCAGCAGTTACTCCACGGGGGGGCGCGGAGAGACCCAGTACTTC,CASSYSTGGRGETQYF
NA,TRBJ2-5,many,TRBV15,TGTGCCACCAGCAGACCCTACTCCCAAGAGACCCAGTACTTC,CATSRPYSQETQYF
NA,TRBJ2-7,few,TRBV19,TGTGCCAGTAGTATACAGGGTAACTACGAGCAGTACTTC,CASSIQGNYEQYF
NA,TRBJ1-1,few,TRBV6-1,TGTGCCAGCAGTTACGGAGGTTTGAGCACTGAAGCTTTCTTT,CASSYGGLSTEAFF
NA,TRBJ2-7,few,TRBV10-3,TGTGCCAGCAGGCCCTACGAGAGCCCCAGCGTCGAGCAGTACTTC,CASRPYESPSVEQYF
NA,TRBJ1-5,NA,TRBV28,TGTGCCAGCAGACATCCTGAAGAAGGATATAGCAATCAGCCCCAGCATTTT,CASRHPEEGYSNQPQHF
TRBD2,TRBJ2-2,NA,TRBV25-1,TGTGCCTCAGCCGGGAGGGCTAGCACCGGGGAGCTGTTTTTT,CASAGRASTGELFF
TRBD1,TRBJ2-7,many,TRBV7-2,TGTGCCAGCCTGCCGGGACAGGGGTGGGAGCAGTACTTC,CASLPGQGWEQYF
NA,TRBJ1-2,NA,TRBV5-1,TGCGCCAGCAAGGTCCCCGGCGGCAGTCCCTATGGCTACACCTTC,CASKVPGGSPYGYTF
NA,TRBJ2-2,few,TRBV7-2,TGTGCCAGCAGCTTAGTCGCAGGAGCGAACGGCGGGGAGCTGTTTTTT,CASSLVAGANGGELFF
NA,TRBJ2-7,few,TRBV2,TGTGCCAGCAGCCCGATGGGAGAGCAGTACTTC,CASSPMGEQYF
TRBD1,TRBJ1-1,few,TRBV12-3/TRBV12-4,TGTGCCAGCAGACCACGGGACAGCTCCATGAACACTGAAGCTTTCTTT,CASRPRDSSMNTEAFF
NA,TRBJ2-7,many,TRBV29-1,TGCAGCGTCTTAGGACAGTCCTACGAGCAGTACTTC,CSVLGQSYEQYF
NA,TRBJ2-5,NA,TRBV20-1,TGCAGTGCTGAGAAGTCGTGGGCCCAAGAGACCCAGTACTTC,CSAEKSWAQETQYF
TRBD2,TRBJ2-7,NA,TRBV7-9,TGTGCCAGCAGCTTCCTAGCGGGGGAGGGGGAGCAGTACTTC,CASSFLAGEGEQYF
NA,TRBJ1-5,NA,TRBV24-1,TGTGCCAGCAGTCCCCCCTTTTGGGCTAGGGACAATCAGCCCCAGCATTTT,CASSPPFWARDNQPQHF
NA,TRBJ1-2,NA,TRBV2,TGTGCCAGCAGTACGGGACGGAGAAACTATGGCTACACCTTC,CASSTGRRNYGYTF
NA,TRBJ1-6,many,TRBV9,TGTGCCAGCAGCGGCCGCAGTAATTCACCCCTCCACTTT,CASSGRSNSPLHF
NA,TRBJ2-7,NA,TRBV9,TGTGCCAGCTCACCATTCGGATCCTACGAGCAGTACTTC,CASSPFGSYEQYF
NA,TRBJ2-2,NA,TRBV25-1,TGTGCCAGCCTGCCCTGGCGGGGGCCTCTCACCGGGGAGCTGTTTTTT,CASLPWRGPLTGELFF
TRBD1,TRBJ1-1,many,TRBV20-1,TGCAGTGCTCCGGACAGGGTGAGCACTGAAGCTTTCTTT,CSAPDRVSTEAFF
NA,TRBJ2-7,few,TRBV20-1,TGCAGTGCCCAGGGGTTAGGTGACGGGGACTACGAGCAGTACTTC,CSAQGLGDGDYEQYF
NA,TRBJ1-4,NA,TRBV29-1,TGCAGCGGACGGACTAGCGGGAGGAATGAAAAACTGTTTTTT,CSGRTSGRNEKLFF
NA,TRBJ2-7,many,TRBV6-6,TGTGCCAGCAGTTACCTCGGTTTGAGGGGCGAGCAGTACTTC,CASSYLGLRGEQYF
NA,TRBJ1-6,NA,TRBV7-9,TGTGCCAGCAGCCAGAGAGTGAGCTCCTATAATTCACCCCTCCACTTT,CASSQRVSSYNSPLHF
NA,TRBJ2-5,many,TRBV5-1,TGCGCCAGCGGATCCGGCAGGGAAGGAGAGACCCAGTACTTC,CASGSGREGETQYF